The rows below give T cell receptor beta chains drawn from one sample of a study of blood T cell repertoires in COVID-19. The protocol was immunoSEQ multiplex PCR, while the TCRdb copy is restricted to in-frame clones and leaves out a portion. The sample comprises 200,000 to 250,000 clones, about nine tenths of which are singletons, and roughly 7.2% rests with the top ten. The source material was PBMCs or T cells enriched from blood (not recorded which). These receptors were collected from a man aged 25 to 45 in a cohort exposed to, infected with or recovered from COVID-19 (not recorded which). The CDR3 runs from the conserved cysteine through the conserved F or W. A D gene is named only where the DNA matches it firmly. Rows give clone size only sometimes, using once, few, many, or a class for an expanded clone.

d_call,j_call,v_call,clone_size,cdr3_nt,cdr3_aa
TRBD2,TRBJ2-7,TRBV3-1/TRBV3-2,.,TGTGCCAGCAGCCAAGAAGCTAGCGGGAGTTTGGCGTGGGAGCAGTACTTC,CASSQEASGSLAWEQYF
.,TRBJ1-2,TRBV19,once,TGTGCCAGTAGCGTGGCGGGGTTTCATGGCTACACCTTC,CASSVAGFHGYTF
.,TRBJ2-3,TRBV18,.,TGTGCCAGCCTTGGGCCAGATACGCAGTATTTT,CASLGPDTQYF
TRBD1,TRBJ1-4,TRBV13,.,TGTGCCAGCAGACCCTGGGACAGCTATAATGAAAAACTGTTTTTT,CASRPWDSYNEKLFF
TRBD2,TRBJ2-1,TRBV6-6,.,TGTGCCAGCAGAACTAGCGGTAATGTCGATGAGCAGTTCTTC,CASRTSGNVDEQFF
TRBD1,TRBJ2-7,TRBV15,.,TGTGCCACCAGCAGGGGACAGGAACCCTCCTACGAGCAGTACTTC,CATSRGQEPSYEQYF
.,TRBJ1-3,TRBV13,.,TGTGCCAGCAGCTTTTCCGGGACTGGAAACACCATATATTTT,CASSFSGTGNTIYF
TRBD2,TRBJ2-1,TRBV19,.,TGTGCCAGTAGTGACCCCCTAGCGGCCGTGTTCTTC,CASSDPLAAVFF
TRBD1,TRBJ1-1,TRBV4-3,.,TGCGCCAGCAGCCAAGATGGGACAGGGGAAAGCACTGAAGCTTTCTTT,CASSQDGTGESTEAFF
.,TRBJ2-5,TRBV11-3,.,TGTGCCAGCAGCCCCGGTCCTCAAGAGACCCAGTACTTC,CASSPGPQETQYF
TRBD2,TRBJ2-1,TRBV7-7,.,TGTGCTAGCAGCTTAGGACTAGCGAGAGGGCCCCATGAGCAGTTCTTC,CASSLGLARGPHEQFF
.,TRBJ1-5,TRBV27,.,TGTGCCAGCAGTTTATCCCTTGGGAGGGGACAGCCCCAGCATTTT,CASSLSLGRGQPQHF
.,TRBJ1-5,TRBV2,.,TGTGCCAGCAGGGACAGCGAGAATCAGCCCCAGCATTTT,CASRDSENQPQHF
TRBD1,TRBJ2-1,TRBV19,few,TGTGCCAGTAGTCATCAGGGGGCCGATGGAAATGAGCAGTTCTTC,CASSHQGADGNEQFF
.,TRBJ1-6,TRBV5-4,.,TGTGCCAGCAGCTTGGATGACAGTCTGGGTTCACCCCTCCACTTT,CASSLDDSLGSPLHF
.,TRBJ2-1,TRBV5-6,.,TGTGCCAGCAGCCTGTGGGGGCAGATTAGCTCCTACAATGAGCAGTTCTTC,CASSLWGQISSYNEQFF
.,TRBJ1-1,TRBV3-1/TRBV3-2,.,TGTGCCAGCATCCGATCCGGGGGGAACACTGAAGCTTTCTTT,CASIRSGGNTEAFF
.,TRBJ1-5,TRBV14,.,TGTGCCAGCAGCTCCGGCAATCAGCCCCAGCATTTT,CASSSGNQPQHF
.,TRBJ2-3,TRBV5-1,once,TGCGCCAGCAGCTTGACTTTAGAGGATACGCAGTATTTT,CASSLTLEDTQYF
.,TRBJ2-7,TRBV15,.,TGTGCCACCAGCAGAGATAACGGACAGGAGGGCTACGAGCAGTACTTC,CATSRDNGQEGYEQYF
TRBD2,TRBJ2-1,TRBV28,.,TGTGCCAGCTGCTGGACTAGCGGGAGTTACAATGAGCAGTTCTTC,CASCWTSGSYNEQFF
.,TRBJ1-4,TRBV2,.,TGTGCCAGCAGTCTCAAAAGCGTCAATGAAAAACTGTTTTTT,CASSLKSVNEKLFF
.,TRBJ2-7,TRBV9,.,TGTGCCAGCAGCGTAAGCAGTAGCCCCTCCTACGAGCAGTACTTC,CASSVSSSPSYEQYF
.,TRBJ1-2,TRBV2,.,TGTGCCAGCAGTGATTCCCCCCGAACAGCTACGAATAACTATGGCTACACCTTC,CASSDSPRTATNNYGYTF
TRBD2,TRBJ2-3,TRBV7-2,.,TGTGCCAGCAGCGGCTCTAGCGGGGTGAGCACAGATACGCAGTATTTT,CASSGSSGVSTDTQYF
TRBD1,TRBJ1-1,TRBV28,once,TGTGCCAGCGGAATCGACAGGGCGACTGAAGCTTTCTTT,CASGIDRATEAFF
.,TRBJ2-1,TRBV5-4,few,TGTGCCAGCAGCTTGGATCCCCGGGACTTCTACAATGAGCAGTTCTTC,CASSLDPRDFYNEQFF
.,TRBJ1-3,TRBV18,.,TGTGCCAGCTCACCACCCGATGAGAACACCATATATTTT,CASSPPDENTIYF
TRBD1,TRBJ1-1,TRBV5-1,once,TGCGCCAGCAGCCGGATACAGGGGGCAAACACTGAAGCTTTCTTT,CASSRIQGANTEAFF
.,TRBJ2-7,TRBV13,.,TGTGCCAGCAGCTTGCCCGGTGGCTCCTACGAGCAGTACTTC,CASSLPGGSYEQYF
.,TRBJ2-1,TRBV5-1,.,TGCGCCAGCGCGATCGAAGGGGCGGGAACCTACAATGAGCAGTTCTTC,CASAIEGAGTYNEQFF
TRBD1,TRBJ2-6,TRBV28,.,TGTGCCAGCAGGGGACAGGGAGCTGGGGCCAACGTCCTGACTTTC,CASRGQGAGANVLTF
TRBD1,TRBJ2-5,TRBV10-3,.,TGTGCCATCAGTGCTAGGGGACAGGGGTTGGAGACCCAGTACTTC,CAISARGQGLETQYF
.,TRBJ1-5,TRBV18,.,TGTGCCAGCTCACCGGAGAGCAATCAGCCCCAGCATTTT,CASSPESNQPQHF
.,TRBJ2-7,TRBV28,.,TGTGCCAGCAGTTTAGGACAAGGGACCTACGAGCAGTACTTC,CASSLGQGTYEQYF
.,TRBJ2-3,TRBV7-3,.,TGTGCCAGCAGCTTAATGGCGGGTTCAACCACAGATACGCAGTATTTT,CASSLMAGSTTDTQYF
TRBD2,TRBJ2-1,TRBV29-1,once,TGCAGCGCCGAGGGACTAGCGGGGATTAATGAGCAGTTCTTC,CSAEGLAGINEQFF
TRBD1,TRBJ1-1,TRBV27,.,TGTGCCAGCTCAAGGGGACAGAGAAAAAACACTGAAGCTTTCTTT,CASSRGQRKNTEAFF
.,TRBJ1-3,TRBV7-6,few,TGTGCCAGCAGCTTGGACACGAACTCTGGAAACACCATATATTTT,CASSLDTNSGNTIYF
.,TRBJ1-5,TRBV5-8,.,TGTGCCAGCAGCGCAGGGACACCGAATCAGCCCCAGCATTTT,CASSAGTPNQPQHF
.,TRBJ1-1,TRBV19,.,TGTGCCAGTAGTAGAGCAGGGGCGTCGTACACTGAAGCTTTCTTT,CASSRAGASYTEAFF
TRBD2,TRBJ2-7,TRBV5-4,.,TGTGCCAGCAGCTTGGAGGGACTAGCGGGAGGGCGGAGGAGCGAGCAGTACTTC,CASSLEGLAGGRRSEQYF